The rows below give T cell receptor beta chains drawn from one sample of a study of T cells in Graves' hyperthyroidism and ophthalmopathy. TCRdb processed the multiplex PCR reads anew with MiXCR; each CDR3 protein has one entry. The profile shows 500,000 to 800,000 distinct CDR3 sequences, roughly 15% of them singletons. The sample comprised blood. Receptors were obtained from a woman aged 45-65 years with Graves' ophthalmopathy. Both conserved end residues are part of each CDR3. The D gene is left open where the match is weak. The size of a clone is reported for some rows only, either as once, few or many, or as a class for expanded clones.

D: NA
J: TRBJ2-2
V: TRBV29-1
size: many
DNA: TGCAGCGTTGGGACCAATGTCGACGGGGAGCTGTTTTTT
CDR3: CSVGTNVDGELFF

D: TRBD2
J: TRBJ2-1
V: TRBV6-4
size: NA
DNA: TGTGCCAGCAGTGAAGCAGGACTAGACTACAATGAGCAGTTCTTC
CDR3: CASSEAGLDYNEQFF

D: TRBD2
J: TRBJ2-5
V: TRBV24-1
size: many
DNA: TGTGCCACCAGTGCTACGATGAGACTAGCGGGAACCAAGGAGACCCAGTACTTC
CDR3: CATSATMRLAGTKETQYF

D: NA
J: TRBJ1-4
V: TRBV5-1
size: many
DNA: TGCGCCAGCAGCGGGAAGGGCGCAACTAATGAAAAACTGTTTTTT
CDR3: CASSGKGATNEKLFF

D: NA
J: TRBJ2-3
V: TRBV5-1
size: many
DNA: TGCGCCAGCAGATTAACTAGTAGTTTGGATACGCAGTATTTT
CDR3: CASRLTSSLDTQYF

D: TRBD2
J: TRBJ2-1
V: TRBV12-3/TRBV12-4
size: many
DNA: TGTGCCAGCAGTTTAAGCGGGAGGGCTACCAATGAGCAGTTCTTC
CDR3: CASSLSGRATNEQFF

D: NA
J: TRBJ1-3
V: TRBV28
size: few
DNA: TGTGCCAGCAGTCAACCAGGACCCTTGGGGAACACCATATATTTT
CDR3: CASSQPGPLGNTIYF

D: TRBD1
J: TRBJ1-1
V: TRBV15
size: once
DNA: TGTGCCACCCAAACTACAGGGGACACTGAAGCTTTCTTT
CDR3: CATQTTGDTEAFF

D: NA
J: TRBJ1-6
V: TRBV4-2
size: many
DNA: TGTGCCAGCAGCCACCAGGGTAGGGGTTCACCCCTCCACTTT
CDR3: CASSHQGRGSPLHF

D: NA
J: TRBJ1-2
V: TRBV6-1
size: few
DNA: TGTGCCAGCAGCCCCTCTGGTGAGGGGTTAAAGGATGGCTACACCTTC
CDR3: CASSPSGEGLKDGYTF

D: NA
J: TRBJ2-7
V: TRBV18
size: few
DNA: TGTGCCAGCTCACTAACCGGGACGTCCACATACTACGAAATCCAGCAGTACTTC
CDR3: CASSLTGTSTYYEIQQYF

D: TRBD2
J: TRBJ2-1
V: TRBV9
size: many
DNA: TGTGCCAGCAGCGTTAGCGGGAGGGCCGGCTACAATGAGCAGTTCTTC
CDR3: CASSVSGRAGYNEQFF

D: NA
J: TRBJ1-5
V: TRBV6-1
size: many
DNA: TGTGCCAGCAGCCCAACCAGGGACAATCAGCCCCAGCATTTT
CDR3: CASSPTRDNQPQHF

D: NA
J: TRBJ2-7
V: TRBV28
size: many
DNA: TGTGCCAGCAGTACGGTGGGCGGGGGCGGCTACGAGCAGTACTTC
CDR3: CASSTVGGGGYEQYF

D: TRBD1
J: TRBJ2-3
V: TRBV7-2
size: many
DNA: TGTGCCAGCAGCTTGGACAGGGGCGGGCAGTATTTT
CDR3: CASSLDRGGQYF

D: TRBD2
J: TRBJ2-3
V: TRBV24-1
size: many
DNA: TGTGCCACCAGCCTTAGCGGGACAAGCACAGATACGCAGTATTTT
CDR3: CATSLSGTSTDTQYF

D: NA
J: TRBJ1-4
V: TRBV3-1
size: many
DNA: TGTGCCAGCAGCCAAATAGGGGAAAAACTGTTTTTT
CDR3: CASSQIGEKLFF

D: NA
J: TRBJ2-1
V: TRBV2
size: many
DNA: TGTGCCAGCAGTGAGGGAGGTTCCTACAATGAGCAGTTCTTC
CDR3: CASSEGGSYNEQFF

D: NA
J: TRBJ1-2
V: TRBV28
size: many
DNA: TGTGCCAGCAGTTTATCCTTTGGTTCGGGGGCAAGCTATGGCTACACCTTC
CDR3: CASSLSFGSGASYGYTF

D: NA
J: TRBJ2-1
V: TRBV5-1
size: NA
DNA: TGCGCCAGCAGCTCGCTGGGGGGCGATTACTCCTACAATGAGCAGTTCTTC
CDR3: CASSSLGGDYSYNEQFF

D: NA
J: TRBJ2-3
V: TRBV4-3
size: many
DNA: TGCGCCAGCAGCCAAGATGCTCAGCAAACTAGCACAGATACGCAGTATTTT
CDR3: CASSQDAQQTSTDTQYF

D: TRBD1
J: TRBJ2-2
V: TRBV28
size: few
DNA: TGTGCCAGCAGTTCCCCGGGACAGGCTACTAACACCGGGGAGCTGTTTTTT
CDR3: CASSSPGQATNTGELFF

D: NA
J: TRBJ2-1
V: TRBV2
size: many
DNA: TGTGCCAGCAGATCCGGGACCGAATACAATGAGCAGTTCTTC
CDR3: CASRSGTEYNEQFF

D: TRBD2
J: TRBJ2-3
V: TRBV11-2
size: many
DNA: TGTGCCAGCAGCTTACAACTAGCGCCTAGCACAGATACGCAGTATTTT
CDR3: CASSLQLAPSTDTQYF

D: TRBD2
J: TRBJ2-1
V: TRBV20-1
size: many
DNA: TGCAGTGCTGTCCTAGCGGGGGCCTCCTACAATGAGCAGTTCTTC
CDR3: CSAVLAGASYNEQFF

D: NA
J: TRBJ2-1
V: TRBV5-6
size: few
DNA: TGTGCCAGCAGCTTCGAGAACTACAATGAGCAGTTCTTC
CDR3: CASSFENYNEQFF

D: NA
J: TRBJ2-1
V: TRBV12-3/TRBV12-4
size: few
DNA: TGTGCCACCCAGCAGGATCGTAGCTCCTACAATGAGCAGTTCTTC
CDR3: CATQQDRSSYNEQFF

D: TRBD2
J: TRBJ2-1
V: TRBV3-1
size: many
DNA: TGTGCCAGCAGCCAAGTTTTTGGACTAGCGGGAGCGGAGCAGTTCTTC
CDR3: CASSQVFGLAGAEQFF

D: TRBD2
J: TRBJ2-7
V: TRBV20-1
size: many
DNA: TGCAGTGCTAACCTTATAGCGGGAGCGAGGGAGCAGTACTTC
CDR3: CSANLIAGAREQYF

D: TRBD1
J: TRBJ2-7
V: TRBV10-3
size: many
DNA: TGTGCCATCAGTGAGGACAGAGGGGGCCCCTCCTACAAGCAGTACTTC
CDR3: CAISEDRGGPSYKQYF

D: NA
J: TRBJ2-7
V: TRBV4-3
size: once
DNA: TGCGCCAGCAGCCGCGGACAGGAGCAGTACTTC
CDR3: CASSRGQEQYF

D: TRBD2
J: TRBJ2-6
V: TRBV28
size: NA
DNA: TGTGCCAGCAGTTTCATTGGGGAGGGTCGAAACTCTGGGGCCAACGTCCTGACTTTC
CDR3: CASSFIGEGRNSGANVLTF

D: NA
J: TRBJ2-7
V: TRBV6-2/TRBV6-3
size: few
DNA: TGTGCCAGCAGTTACAGTGTCGGGAGCTCCTACGAGCAGTACTTC
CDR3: CASSYSVGSSYEQYF

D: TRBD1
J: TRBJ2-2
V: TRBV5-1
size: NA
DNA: TGCGCCAGCAGCCCGGGACAGGCATGGGAGCTGTTTTTT
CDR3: CASSPGQAWELFF

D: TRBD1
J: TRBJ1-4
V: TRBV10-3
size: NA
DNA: TGTGCCATCAGTGCTTCCGGGACAGGAAATGAAAAACTGTTTTTT
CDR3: CAISASGTGNEKLFF

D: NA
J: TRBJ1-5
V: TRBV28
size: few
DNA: TGTGCCAGCAGTTACTCGAACTACGGACAGTTAGGCAATCAGCCCCAGCATTTT
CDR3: CASSYSNYGQLGNQPQHF

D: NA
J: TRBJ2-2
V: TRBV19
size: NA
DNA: TGTGCCAGTAGTATCCGGGGCGCCGGGGAGCTGTTTTTT
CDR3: CASSIRGAGELFF

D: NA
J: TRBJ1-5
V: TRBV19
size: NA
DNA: TGTGCCAGTAGTATTTCAGCCGTCAATCAGCCCCAGCATTTT
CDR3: CASSISAVNQPQHF